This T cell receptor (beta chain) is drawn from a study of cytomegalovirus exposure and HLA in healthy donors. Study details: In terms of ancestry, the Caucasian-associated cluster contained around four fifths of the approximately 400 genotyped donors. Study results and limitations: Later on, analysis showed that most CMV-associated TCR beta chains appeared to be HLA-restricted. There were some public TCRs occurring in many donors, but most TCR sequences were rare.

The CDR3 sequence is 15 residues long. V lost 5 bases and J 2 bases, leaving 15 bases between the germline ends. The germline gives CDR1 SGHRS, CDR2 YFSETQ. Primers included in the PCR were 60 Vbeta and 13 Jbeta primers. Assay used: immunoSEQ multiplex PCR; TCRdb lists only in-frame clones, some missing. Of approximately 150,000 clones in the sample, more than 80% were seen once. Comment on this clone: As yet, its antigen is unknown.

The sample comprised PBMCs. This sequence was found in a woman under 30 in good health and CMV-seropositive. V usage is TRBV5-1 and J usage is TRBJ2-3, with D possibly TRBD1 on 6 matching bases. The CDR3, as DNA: TGCGCCAGCAGACAAAGACAGGATAACACAGATACGCAGTATTTT. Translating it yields CASRQRQDNTDTQYF.